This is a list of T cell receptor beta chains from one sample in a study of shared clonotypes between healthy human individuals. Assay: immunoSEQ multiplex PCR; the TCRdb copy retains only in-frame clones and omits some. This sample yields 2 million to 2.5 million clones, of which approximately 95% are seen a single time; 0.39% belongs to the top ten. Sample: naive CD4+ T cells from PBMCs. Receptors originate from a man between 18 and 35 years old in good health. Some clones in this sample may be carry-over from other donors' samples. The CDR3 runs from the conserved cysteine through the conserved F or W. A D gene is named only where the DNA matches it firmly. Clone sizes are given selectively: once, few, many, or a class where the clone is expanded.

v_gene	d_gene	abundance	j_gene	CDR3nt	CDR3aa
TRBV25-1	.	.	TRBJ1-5	TGTGCCAGCGCCCCAGGGACTTCTATCAAGCCCCAGCATTTT	CASAPGTSIKPQHF
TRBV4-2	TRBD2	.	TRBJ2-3	TGTGCCAGCAGCCAAGAAGCTAGCGGGAGGGCCTTAGATACGCAGTATTTT	CASSQEASGRALDTQYF
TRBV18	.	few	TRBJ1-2	TGTGCCAGCTCACCACCATCGGCCAGGGAGTCTGGCTACACCTTC	CASSPPSARESGYTF
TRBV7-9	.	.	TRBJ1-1	TGTGCCAGCAGCTTCTCACAGACGAACACTGAAGCTTTCTTT	CASSFSQTNTEAFF
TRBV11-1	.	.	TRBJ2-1	TGTGCCAGCAGCCCAGACCCTAATGAGCAGTTCTTC	CASSPDPNEQFF
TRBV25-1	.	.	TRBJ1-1	TGTGCCAGCAGTTCAGCGGGGAACACTGAAGCTTTCTTT	CASSSAGNTEAFF
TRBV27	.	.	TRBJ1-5	TGTGCCAGCAGTTTACTGGGCAATCAGCCCCAGCATTTT	CASSLLGNQPQHF
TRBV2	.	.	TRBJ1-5	TGTGCCAGCAGTGACGCGCAGGGGTGGCAGCCCCAGCATTTT	CASSDAQGWQPQHF
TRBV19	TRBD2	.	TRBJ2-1	TGTGCCAGTAGAGATATAGGGACTAGCTCCTACAATGAGCAGTTCTTC	CASRDIGTSSYNEQFF
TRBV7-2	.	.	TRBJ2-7	TGTGCCAGCAGTAGGGAGTACGAGCAGTACTTC	CASSREYEQYF
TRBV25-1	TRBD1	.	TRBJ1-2	TGTGCCAGCAGTGAATGGGGAGGGGGCGACTATGGCTACACCTTC	CASSEWGGGDYGYTF
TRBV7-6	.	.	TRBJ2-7	TGTGCCAGCAGCTTTGGGGGAAACTACGAGCAGTACTTC	CASSFGGNYEQYF
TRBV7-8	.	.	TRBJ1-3	TGTGCCAGCAGCTTAGTTGAATCCCTCGGGAACACCATATATTTT	CASSLVESLGNTIYF
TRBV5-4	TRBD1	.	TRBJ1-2	TGTGCCAGCAGCGCGGGACAGAGCACACCCTATGGCTACACCTTC	CASSAGQSTPYGYTF
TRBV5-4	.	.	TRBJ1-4	TGTGCCAGCAGCTTTATGTCCGTCGCAACTAATGAAAAACTGTTTTTT	CASSFMSVATNEKLFF
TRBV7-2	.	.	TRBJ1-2	TGTGCCAGCAGCTTAGATGCCCGGAGCGACTATGGCTACACCTTC	CASSLDARSDYGYTF
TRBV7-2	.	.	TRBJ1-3	TGTGCCACCACAGCCGACTGGGGCACTGGAAACACCATATATTTT	CATTADWGTGNTIYF
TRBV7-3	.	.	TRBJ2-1	TGTGCCAGCAGCCCCCAGAAGGGCTACAATGAGCAGTTCTTC	CASSPQKGYNEQFF
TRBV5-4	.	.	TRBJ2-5	TGTGCCAGCAGGCCGGATCGGGGAGCGGAGACCCAGTACTTC	CASRPDRGAETQYF
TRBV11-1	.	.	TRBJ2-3	TGTGCCAGCAGCTTAGCCGCGTACACAGATACGCAGTATTTT	CASSLAAYTDTQYF
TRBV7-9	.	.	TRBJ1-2	TGTGCCAGCAGCTTAGCTCGAGTGGGTCATACGGAAGGCTACACCTTC	CASSLARVGHTEGYTF
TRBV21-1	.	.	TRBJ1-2	TGTGCCAGCAGCAGACCCAGGGGGCTTATAACGGGTGGCTACACCTTC	CASSRPRGLITGGYTF
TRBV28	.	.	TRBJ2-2	TGTGCCACTTCCCGGGCCGGGGAGCTGTTTTTT	CATSRAGELFF
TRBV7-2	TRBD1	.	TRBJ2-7	TGTGCCAGCAGCTCAGCCGGGACAGGGGGTTACGAGCAGTACTTC	CASSSAGTGGYEQYF
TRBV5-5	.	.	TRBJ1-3	TGTGCCAGCAGCTTGTTCCCCACAGGGAACTCTGGAAACACCATATATTTT	CASSLFPTGNSGNTIYF
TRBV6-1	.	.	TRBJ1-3	TGTGCCAGCAGTGATTCGGTATATCCTAGAAACACCATATATTTT	CASSDSVYPRNTIYF
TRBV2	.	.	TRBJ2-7	TGTGCCAGCAGTGACCTATCCCTCCAGGGGAAAATTGGCGAGCAGTACTTC	CASSDLSLQGKIGEQYF
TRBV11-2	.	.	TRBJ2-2	TGTGCCAGCAGCCCCCGCGACACCGGGGAGCTGTTTTTT	CASSPRDTGELFF
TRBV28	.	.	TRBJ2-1	TGTGCCAGCACCCCCCCTGGATCGTTCTACAATGAGCAGTTCTTC	CASTPPGSFYNEQFF
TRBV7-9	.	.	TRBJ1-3	TGTGCCAGCAGCTTAGGCGGGAGCGGCGGGAGATCCTCTGGAAACACCATATATTTT	CASSLGGSGGRSSGNTIYF
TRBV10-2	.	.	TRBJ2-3	TGCGCCAGCAAAAAGACCGGTACCACGGGGGATACGCAGTATTTT	CASKKTGTTGDTQYF
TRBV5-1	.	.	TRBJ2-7	TGCGCCAGCAGCCCCCAGCGTGTGGGAGGATCCTACGAGCAGTACTTC	CASSPQRVGGSYEQYF
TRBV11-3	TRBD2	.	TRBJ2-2	TGTGCCAGCAGCTTCCGCCCCCATCTAGCGGGAGGTTCTGCCGGGGAGCTGTTTTTT	CASSFRPHLAGGSAGELFF
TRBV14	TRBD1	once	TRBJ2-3	TGTGCCAGCAGCCAAGATGCAGCAAGGGGGACAGGGACAGATACGCAGTATTTT	CASSQDAARGTGTDTQYF
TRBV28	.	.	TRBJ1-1	TGTGCCAGCAGTCCGCGTCCGGGGCCGAACACTGAAGCTTTCTTT	CASSPRPGPNTEAFF
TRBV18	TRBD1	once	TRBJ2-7	TGTGCCAGCTCCGCCGACAGGGGCCATCACGAGCAGTACTTC	CASSADRGHHEQYF
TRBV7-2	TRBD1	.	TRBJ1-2	TGTGCCAGCAGCTTAGTGGGGTGGGACAGGGATTATGGCTACACCTTC	CASSLVGWDRDYGYTF
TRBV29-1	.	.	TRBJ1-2	TGCAGCGTCGACCTCGGGGGATATGGCTACACCTTC	CSVDLGGYGYTF
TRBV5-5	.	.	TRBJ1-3	TGTGCCAGCAGCTTTGAGTCTAACGGTTACACCATATATTTT	CASSFESNGYTIYF
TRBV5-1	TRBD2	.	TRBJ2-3	TGCGCCAGCAGCTTCACACTAGCGGGAGAGGATACGCAGTATTTT	CASSFTLAGEDTQYF
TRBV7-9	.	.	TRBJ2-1	TGTGCCAGCGAGTCGTGGAGCGGCGATGAGCAGTTCTTC	CASESWSGDEQFF
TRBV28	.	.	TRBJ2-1	TGTGCCAGCAGCCAAAATGAGCAGTTCTTC	CASSQNEQFF
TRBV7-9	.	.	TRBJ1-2	TGTGCCAGCAGCTTCGGGGGGGATGGCTACACCTTC	CASSFGGDGYTF
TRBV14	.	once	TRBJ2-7	TGTGCCACCCTATACCGGGACCCCTCCTACGAGCAGTACTTC	CATLYRDPSYEQYF
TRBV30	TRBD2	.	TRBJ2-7	TGTGCCCTGGGGGCTAGCGGGAGGGCCGTGGGGAGCGAGCAGTACTTC	CALGASGRAVGSEQYF
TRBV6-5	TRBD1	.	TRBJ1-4	TGTGCCAGCAGCCAGGGGGCTAATGAAAAACTGTTTTTT	CASSQGANEKLFF
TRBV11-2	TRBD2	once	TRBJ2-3	TGTGCCAGCAGCTTAGATTTCCCTAGCGGGAGGAGCACAGATACGCAGTATTTT	CASSLDFPSGRSTDTQYF
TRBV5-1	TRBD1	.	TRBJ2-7	TGCGCCAGCAGCCTAGCCGGGACAGATAGGGAGCAGTACTTC	CASSLAGTDREQYF
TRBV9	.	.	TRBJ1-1	TGTGCCAGCAGCGTAGCTCGGTGGGGCACTGAAGCTTTCTTT	CASSVARWGTEAFF
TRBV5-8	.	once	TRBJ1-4	TGTGCCAGCAGCTTTACACAGGGAGCAACTAATGAAAAACTGTTTTTT	CASSFTQGATNEKLFF
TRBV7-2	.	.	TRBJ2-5	TGTGCCAGCAGCTTTGGGGGCGAACAGGGTTGGGTGACCCAGTACTTC	CASSFGGEQGWVTQYF
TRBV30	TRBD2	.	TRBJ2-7	TGTGCCTGGACCCCGCTGGCGGGAGGGGTATACGAGCAGTACTTC	CAWTPLAGGVYEQYF
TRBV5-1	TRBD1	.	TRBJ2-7	TGCGCCAGCAGCCCCTACCGGCAGGGGGTACACGAGCAGTACTTC	CASSPYRQGVHEQYF
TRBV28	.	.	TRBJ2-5	TGTGCCAGCAGTCCCTTCGGGAGCTCACGGACCCAGTACTTC	CASSPFGSSRTQYF
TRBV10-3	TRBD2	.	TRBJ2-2	TGTGCCATCGGGACTAGCGAGACGAACACCGGGGAGCTGTTTTTT	CAIGTSETNTGELFF
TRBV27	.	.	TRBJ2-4	TGTGCCAGCAGTTCCCCAGGGATGGGCAAAAACATTCAGTACTTC	CASSSPGMGKNIQYF
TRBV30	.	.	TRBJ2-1	TGTGCCTGGAGTGAGGGGAATGAGCAGTTCTTC	CAWSEGNEQFF
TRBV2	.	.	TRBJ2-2	TGTGCCAGCAGTACCCAGGGCGGCGGGGAGCTGTTTTTT	CASSTQGGGELFF
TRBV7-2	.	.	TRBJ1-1	TGTGCCAGCAGGGGGCAGCGCGCCACTGAAGCTTTCTTT	CASRGQRATEAFF
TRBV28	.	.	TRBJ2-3	TGTGCCAGCAGTTTATACCCCCCGAGAGGTACGCAGTATTTT	CASSLYPPRGTQYF